These 9 T cell receptor beta chains were sequenced from one sample in a study of blood T cell repertoires in COVID-19 (TCRdb year 2020). Library preparation was by the immunoSEQ multiplex PCR assay. This immuneACCESS table, as held by TCRdb, lists in-frame sequences with V and J called but not all clones. Of the missing ones, under half trace to an unresolved V gene in checked studies; the others have no known cause. This sample comprises about 230,000 clones, under 90% of them detected only once. Jointly, the top ten make up 11% of the sample. Sequencing input: peripheral blood. The origin of the receptors is a man aged 45-60 years with COVID-19, enrolled during active disease.

The table lists this clone with a count of one. J is TRBJ1-4 and V is TRBV5-1; D is uncertain. V was trimmed by 0 bases and J by 3 bases, leaving 15 bases between them. Germline assignment: CDR1 SGHRS and CDR2 YFSETQ. CDR3 length: 17 residues. CDR3: CASSLAGGPGANEKLFF. The CDR3 nucleotides are TGCGCCAGCAGCTTGGCGGGAGGGCCAGGTGCTAATGAAAAACTGTTTTTT. Full variable domain (rest looked up from reference TRBV5-1 and TRBJ1-4): KAGVTQTPRYLIKTRGQQVTLSCSPISGHRSVSWYQQTPGQGLQFLFEYFSETQRNKGNFPGRFSGRQFSNSRSEMNVSTLELGDSALYLCASSLAGGPGANEKLFFGSGTQLSVL.

This chain connects TRBV19 to TRBJ2-3; D not certain. This CDR3 is built from 17 residues. Trimming took off 2 bases at V and 0 bases at J, with 15 bases between the two ends. Germline lookup yields CDR1 LNHDA and CDR2 SQIVND (reference sequence). The CDR3 coding sequence is TGTGCCAGTAGTATAATCAGAGCGAGCACTAGCACAGATACGCAGTATTTT. The encoded protein is CASSIIRASTSTDTQYF.

The chain couples TRBV9 to TRBJ1-6; a possible D gene is TRBD1 (5 bases). The germline V gene has CDR1 SGDLS and CDR2 YYNGEE. This CDR3 is 15 amino acids long. Trimming removed 0 bases at V and 10 bases at J, with 14 bases between. The CDR3 nucleotides are TGTGCCAGCAGCGTAGTGGGAGGGGAGGCATCACCCCTCCACTTT. Translation: CASSVVGGEASPLHF.

The chain links TRBV21-1 to TRBJ2-1; TRBD2, the D gene given by the table, was not confirmed from the DNA. TRBV21-1 constitutes a pseudogene. The CDR3 consists of 16 residues. DNA for the CDR3: TGTGCCAGCAGCCTCCGACTAGCGGGAGGGCCTAGTGAGCAGTTCTTC. Translation: CASSLRLAGGPSEQFF.

The chain links TRBV4-3 to TRBJ1-3; D gene uncertain. CDR1 is LGHNA and CDR2 is YSLEER in the germline V gene. V shed 4 bases and J shed 0 bases, with 7 bases lying between them. The CDR3 spans 14 residues. CDR3 nucleotides: TGCGCCAGCAGCCCCCGGGGCTCTGGAAACACCATATATTTT. This codes for CASSPRGSGNTIYF.

The chain combines TRBV5-4 with TRBJ2-7; 8 nucleotides align to TRBD2. CDR1 SGHNT and CDR2 YYREEE come from the germline V gene (reference sequence). The ends lost 1 base at V and 3 bases at J; junction bases unmatched: 6. The CDR3 sequence is 15 residues long. The CDR3 protein is CASSLWVAGSYEQYF. The CDR3 bases are TGTGCCAGCAGCTTGTGGGTAGCGGGAAGCTACGAGCAGTACTTC.

The chain has TRBV11-1 and TRBJ1-1; D is uncertain. Trimming removed 5 bases at V and 5 bases at J, with 15 bases between. From germline, CDR1 is SGHAT and CDR2 FQDESV (reference sequence). The CDR3 contains 14 residues. The CDR3 spells CASSQTSFGTEAFF. The CDR3 DNA reads as TGTGCCAGCAGCCAGACATCGTTTGGGACTGAAGCTTTCTTT.

J is TRBJ1-4 and V is TRBV4-1; weak D call: TRBD1 (5 bases). The V gene lost 1 base and the J gene lost 7 bases, with 10 bases spanning the gap. CDR3 length: 14 amino acids. The germline gives CDR1 MGHRA, CDR2 YSYEKL. CDR3 DNA sequence: TGCGCCAGCAGCCAAGCGGGGAGGGGTGAAAAACTGTTTTTT. Amino acid sequence: CASSQAGRGEKLFF.

V usage is TRBV27 and J usage is TRBJ1-5; 8 nucleotides align to TRBD1. The V segment lost 7 bases and the J segment 6 bases; nucleotides outside the gene matches: 8. The CDR3 sequence is 14 residues long. Germline loops: CDR1 MNHEY, CDR2 SMNVEV (reference sequence). CDR3 nucleotide sequence: TGTGCCAGCACCCCACAGGGGGGACGTCAGCCCCAGCATTTT. Residues: CASTPQGGRQPQHF.